This T cell receptor (beta chain) originates from a study of T cells in Graves' hyperthyroidism and ophthalmopathy. It was around 11 ml of fresh peripheral blood that supplied the PBMCs. Amplified TCR beta CDR3 regions derived from RNA transcripts. TCR CDR3 underwent first-round RT-PCR with the HTBI primer set. TCRdb itself ran the multiplex PCR reads through MiXCR, one entry per CDR3 protein. The data hold about 710,000 distinct CDR3 sequences, with approximately 16% observed a single time. Deletions cut 7 bases from V and 6 bases from J, with 11 bases between. From germline, CDR1 is KGHDR and CDR2 SFDVKD. The CDR3 runs 13 residues.

Sequencing input: blood. The sequence derives from a man aged 18-30 years with Graves' hyperthyroidism. This chain links TRBV24-1 with TRBJ2-2, with a tentative D call TRBD2 (6 bases). The CDR3 nucleotides read TGTGCCACCAGGAGAGGAGGGGCCGGGGAGCTGTTTTTT. This codes for CATRRGGAGELFF.